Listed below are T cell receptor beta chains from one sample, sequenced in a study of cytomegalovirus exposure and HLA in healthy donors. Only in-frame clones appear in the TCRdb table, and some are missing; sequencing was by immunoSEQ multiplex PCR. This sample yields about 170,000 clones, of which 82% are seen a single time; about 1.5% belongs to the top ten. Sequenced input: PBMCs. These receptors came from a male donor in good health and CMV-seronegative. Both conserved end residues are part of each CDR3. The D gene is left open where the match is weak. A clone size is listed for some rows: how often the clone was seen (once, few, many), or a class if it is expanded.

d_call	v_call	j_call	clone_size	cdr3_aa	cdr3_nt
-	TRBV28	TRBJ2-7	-	CASSLGRGSYEQYF	TGTGCCAGCAGTTTGGGTCGGGGCTCCTACGAGCAGTACTTC
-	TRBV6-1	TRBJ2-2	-	CASSVGADTGELFF	TGTGCCAGCAGTGTGGGGGCGGACACCGGGGAGCTGTTTTTT
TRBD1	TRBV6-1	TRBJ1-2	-	CASAPGGVYGYTF	TGTGCCAGCGCCCCAGGGGGCGTTTATGGCTACACCTTC
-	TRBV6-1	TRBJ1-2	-	CASSEGGQNGYTF	TGTGCCAGCAGTGAAGGGGGGCAGAATGGCTACACCTTC
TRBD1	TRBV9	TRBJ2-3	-	CASSATGTGVADTQYF	TGTGCCAGCAGCGCCACCGGGACAGGGGTCGCAGATACGCAGTATTTT
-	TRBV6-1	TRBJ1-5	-	CASSESGNQPQHF	TGTGCCAGCAGTGAATCTGGCAATCAGCCCCAGCATTTT
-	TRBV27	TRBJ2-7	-	CARIGRGRLYEQYF	TGTGCCAGAATCGGCAGGGGAAGGCTCTACGAGCAGTACTTC
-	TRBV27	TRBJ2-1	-	CASSPIGSGDEQFF	TGTGCCAGCAGTCCAATAGGGTCGGGGGATGAGCAGTTCTTC
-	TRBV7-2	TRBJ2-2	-	CASSLASNTGELFF	TGTGCCAGCAGCTTAGCATCAAACACCGGGGAGCTGTTTTTT
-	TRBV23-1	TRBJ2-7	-	CASRGGYEQYF	TGCGCCAGCAGGGGGGGCTACGAGCAGTACTTC
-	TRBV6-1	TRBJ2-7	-	CASGPQGFTGHEQYF	TGTGCCAGCGGCCCACAGGGTTTTACGGGCCACGAGCAGTACTTC
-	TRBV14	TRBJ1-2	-	CASSHQAQGYGYTF	TGTGCCAGCAGCCATCAGGCGCAGGGCTATGGCTACACCTTC
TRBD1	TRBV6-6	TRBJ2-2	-	CASKESTGGAGELFF	TGTGCCAGCAAGGAAAGTACAGGGGGCGCCGGGGAGCTGTTTTTT
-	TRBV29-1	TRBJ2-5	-	CSVDGRQETQYF	TGCAGCGTTGACGGGAGACAAGAGACCCAGTACTTC
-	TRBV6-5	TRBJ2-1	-	CASHPDSSRYNEQFF	TGTGCCAGCCACCCAGACAGTAGCCGATACAATGAGCAGTTCTTC
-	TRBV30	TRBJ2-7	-	CAWLQNYEQYF	TGTGCCTGGCTCCAGAACTACGAGCAGTACTTC
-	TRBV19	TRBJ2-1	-	CASRVSGGPFNEQFF	TGTGCCAGTAGGGTCTCGGGGGGCCCTTTCAATGAGCAGTTCTTC
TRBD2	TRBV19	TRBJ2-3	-	CASSMGGGTDTQYF	TGTGCCAGTAGTATGGGCGGGGGTACAGATACGCAGTATTTT
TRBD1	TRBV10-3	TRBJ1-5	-	CATGDRDPSNQPQHF	TGTGCCACGGGGGACAGGGACCCTAGCAATCAGCCCCAGCATTTT
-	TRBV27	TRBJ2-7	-	CASSSRGRYEQYF	TGTGCCAGCAGTTCCCGGGGTAGGTACGAGCAGTACTTC
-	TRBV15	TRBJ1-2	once	CATSREVTGNYGYTF	TGTGCCACCAGCAGAGAGGTGACAGGAAACTATGGCTACACCTTC
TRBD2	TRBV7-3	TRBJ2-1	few	CASSLGTSYNEQFF	TGTGCCAGCAGCTTAGGGACTAGCTACAATGAGCAGTTCTTC
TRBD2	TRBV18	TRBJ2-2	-	CASSPGLAGVSNTGELFF	TGTGCCAGCTCACCGGGACTAGCAGGTGTATCGAACACCGGGGAGCTGTTTTTT
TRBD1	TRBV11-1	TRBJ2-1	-	CASSSGQVDNEQFF	TGTGCCAGCAGCTCGGGACAGGTCGACAATGAGCAGTTCTTC
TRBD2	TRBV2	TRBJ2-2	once	CASTEYYSGMNTGELFF	TGTGCCAGCACCGAATACTATAGCGGGATGAACACCGGGGAGCTGTTTTTT
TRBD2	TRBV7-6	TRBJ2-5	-	CASSLGAGAQETQYF	TGTGCCAGCAGCTTAGGCGCGGGAGCCCAAGAGACCCAGTACTTC
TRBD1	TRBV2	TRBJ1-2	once	CASSPDRGPLGYTF	TGTGCCAGCAGTCCTGACAGGGGGCCCTTGGGCTACACCTTC
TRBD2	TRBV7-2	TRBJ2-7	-	CASSNGGGGLYEQYF	TGTGCCAGCAGCAACGGGGGGGGAGGGCTCTACGAGCAGTACTTC
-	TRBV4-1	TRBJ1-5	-	CASSQDAGWGNQPQHF	TGCGCCAGCAGCCAAGACGCGGGGTGGGGCAATCAGCCCCAGCATTTT
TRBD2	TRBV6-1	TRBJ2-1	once	CSCGGGTYNEQFF	TGTTCCTGCGGCGGGGGTACCTACAATGAGCAGTTCTTC
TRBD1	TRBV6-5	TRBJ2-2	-	CTSSYSWTGSGELFF	TGTACCAGCAGTTACTCGTGGACAGGGTCCGGGGAGCTGTTTTTT
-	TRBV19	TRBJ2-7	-	CASNGGQGRSYEQYF	TGTGCCAGTAACGGAGGGCAGGGAAGGTCCTACGAGCAGTACTTC
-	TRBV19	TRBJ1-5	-	CASSMRTAANQPQHF	TGTGCCAGTAGTATGCGGACAGCAGCCAATCAGCCCCAGCATTTT
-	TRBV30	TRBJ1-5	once	CAWSAGNNQPQHF	TGTGCCTGGAGTGCAGGGAACAATCAGCCCCAGCATTTT
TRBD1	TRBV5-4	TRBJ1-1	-	CASSPGGWMGTEAFF	TGTGCCAGCAGCCCAGGGGGCTGGATGGGCACTGAAGCTTTCTTT
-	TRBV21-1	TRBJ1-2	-	CASSKVGQTLSPRDGYTF	TGTGCCAGCAGCAAAGTAGGACAGACCCTCTCCCCCCGGGATGGCTACACCTTC
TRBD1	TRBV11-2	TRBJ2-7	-	CASSLGTGVGYEQYF	TGTGCCAGCAGCTTAGGAACAGGGGTAGGGTACGAGCAGTACTTC
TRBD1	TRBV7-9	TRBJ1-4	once	CASSEEGASTNEKLFF	TGTGCCAGCAGCGAAGAGGGGGCTTCAACTAATGAAAAACTGTTTTTT
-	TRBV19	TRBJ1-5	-	CASSRGSGNQPQHF	TGTGCCAGTAGTCGAGGGTCTGGCAATCAGCCCCAGCATTTT
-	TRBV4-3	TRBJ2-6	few	CASSQDGSSGANVLTF	TGCGCCAGCAGCCAAGATGGGAGCTCTGGGGCCAACGTCCTGACTTTC
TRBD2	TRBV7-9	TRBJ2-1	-	CASSLARTSGNEQFF	TGTGCCAGCAGCTTAGCGCGGACTAGTGGCAATGAGCAGTTCTTC
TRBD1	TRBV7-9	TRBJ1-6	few	CSSSLAGGPNSPLHF	TGTTCCAGCAGCTTAGCAGGGGGCCCTAATTCACCCCTCCACTTT
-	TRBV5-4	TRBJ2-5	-	CASRQDEETQYF	TGTGCCAGCAGACAGGACGAGGAGACCCAGTACTTC
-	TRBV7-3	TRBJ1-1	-	CASSSQRTAPSEAFF	TGTGCCAGCAGCTCACAGAGGACAGCACCCTCTGAAGCTTTCTTT
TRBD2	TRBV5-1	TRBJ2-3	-	CASSTGGLAATDTQYF	TGCGCCAGCAGCACGGGTGGTCTAGCGGCCACAGATACGCAGTATTTT
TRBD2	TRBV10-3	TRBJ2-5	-	CAISASGGETQYF	TGTGCCATCAGTGCCTCGGGGGGGGAGACCCAGTACTTC